The clone carrying this T cell receptor beta chain has ten or more counts. Its antigen is not known. The sample originates from a study of breast tumors, draining lymph nodes, adjacent tissues. Notes on the study in general: Data only fit, rather than demonstrated, lymph node origin of most tumor T cells.

The lymph nodes were axillary draining lymph nodes from breast cancer patients. TCRdb used MiXCR to reprocess the multiplex PCR reads, holding one entry per CDR3 protein. Of around 170,000 distinct CDR3 sequences in the sample, roughly 30% were seen once. This receptor was taken from a female donor with breast cancer. Some clones in this sample may be carry-over from other donors' samples. Material: axillary lymph node tissue.

The CDR3 sequence is CSAYRGAGELFF. The CDR3 bases are TGCAGTGCTTACAGGGGAGCCGGGGAGCTGTTTTTT. The genes are TRBV20-1 and TRBJ2-2; 7 positions agree with TRBD1. Germline V gene lookup returns CDR1 DFQATT and CDR2 SNEGSKA (reference sequence). The ends lost 5 bases at V and 6 bases at J; junction bases unmatched: 3. The CDR3 extends over 12 amino acids.